The 15 T cell receptor beta chains reported below all come from one sample, sequenced in a study of identical twins. Each CDR3 protein gets one entry after TCRdb re-called the 5' RACE reads with MiXCR. The table shows more than 350,000 distinct CDR3 sequences, with approximately 8.7% occurring only once. The sample taken for sequencing was naive T cells sorted from blood. These receptors originate from a woman aged 50 to 60 in good health.

In this sample, this clonotype turned up many times. This chain joins TRBV5-1 and TRBJ1-4; no reliable D call. CDR3 length: 15 residues. The germline V and J ends were trimmed by 1 base and 1 base, with 8 bases remaining between them. Germline V lookup: CDR1 SGHRS, CDR2 YFSETQ. CDR3: CASSLSGITNEKLFF. CDR3 nucleotides: TGCGCCAGCAGCTTGTCTGGGATAACTAATGAAAAACTGTTTTTT.

The gene calls are TRBV7-8 and TRBJ1-1; no firm D call. The CDR3 has 12 amino acids. V shed 0 bases and J shed 11 bases, with 10 bases lying between them. Germline V gene lookup returns CDR1 SGHVS and CDR2 FQNEAQ. The CDR3: CASSLAPHDAFF. The CDR3 region has the DNA TGTGCCAGCAGCTTAGCGCCCCATGACGCTTTCTTT.

This clonotype has only a few counts. This chain joins TRBV12-3 or TRBV12-4 and TRBJ1-6, with D possibly TRBD1 on 6 matching bases. V lost 6 bases to trimming and J lost 10 bases, with 16 bases between them. The CDR3 contains 14 residues. CDR3 sequence reads: CASRSGRGHSPLHF. The DNA for the CDR3 is TGTGCCAGCAGGTCCGGACGGGGGCACTCACCCCTCCACTTT.

In its sample, this clonotype was seen many times. V is TRBV2 and J is TRBJ1-1; D gene ambiguous. The V and J ends lost 0 bases and 0 bases respectively, with 5 bases between them. The germline CDR1 and CDR2 sequences are SNHLY and FYNNEI. The CDR3 has 14 residues. CDR3 in DNA: TGTGCCAGCAGTGAAGCCCGGCTGAACACTGAAGCTTTCTTT. It codes for CASSEARLNTEAFF.

The CDR3 is CASTRLAGTYNEQFF. The DNA for the CDR3 is TGCGCCAGCACTAGACTAGCGGGGACCTACAATGAGCAGTTCTTC. The genes are TRBV5-1 and TRBJ2-1, with 11 bases aligning to TRBD2. V lost 6 bases and J lost 2; bases outside the gene matches: 4. Germline V gene lookup returns CDR1 SGHRS and CDR2 YFSETQ. This CDR3 spans 15 amino acids.

There are a few counts of this clonotype. V and J are TRBV6-5 and TRBJ1-1; no definite D call. The germline V gene has CDR1 MNHEY and CDR2 SVGAGI. CDR3 length: 13 residues. Trimming took 0 bases from V and 4 from J, leaving 6 bases between them. CDR3 protein: CASSYSSLTEAFF. The CDR3 DNA reads TGTGCCAGCAGTTACTCTAGCCTCACTGAAGCTTTCTTT.

This clonotype occurred many times. The J gene is TRBJ2-5, the V gene TRBV12-3 or TRBV12-4; weak D call: TRBD1 (6 bases). The CDR3 length is 18 residues. V was trimmed by 3 bases and J by 4 bases, leaving 24 bases between them. CDR3 in amino acids: CASSLDDRPGFGAETQYF. CDR3 nucleotides: TGTGCCAGCAGTTTGGACGACAGGCCTGGGTTCGGGGCAGAGACCCAGTACTTC.

The chain combines TRBV19 with TRBJ1-1; D might be TRBD1 (5 bases). In germline, CDR1 is LNHDA, CDR2 SQIVND (reference sequence). The CDR3 totals 15 residues. The V end lost 3 bases, the J end lost 3 bases, and 14 bases lay between the germline ends. The CDR3 DNA reads as TGTGCCAGTAGTATGCCCCGGGGAGGGGACACTGAAGCTTTCTTT. It specifies CASSMPRGGDTEAFF.

This clonotype has a count of ten or more. V usage is TRBV29-1 and J usage is TRBJ1-4, with 7 bases aligning to TRBD1. The germline V gene encodes CDR1 SQVTM and CDR2 ANQGSEA. V gave up 7 bases and J gave up 3 bases; unmatched junction bases: 20. The CDR3 spans 18 residues. CDR3 nucleotides: TGCAGCGCCAGGAAGAGTCTCGGCCTTACAGGGGCTAATGAAAAACTGTTTTTT. Its translation is CSARKSLGLTGANEKLFF.

This clonotype was seen a few times. The chain carries TRBV6-5 and TRBJ2-2; D is perhaps TRBD2 (5 bases). The CDR3 contains 12 residues. With 11 bases removed from V and 0 bases from J, the gap between germline ends came to 7 bases. Germline CDR1 MNHEY, CDR2 SVGAGI. The CDR3 loop is CAGGSNTGELFF. In nucleotides, the CDR3 is TGTGCCGGAGGCTCGAACACCGGGGAGCTGTTTTTT.

CDR3 nucleotide sequence: TGTGCCAGCAGCGCGTTAGATCTTATCCGGGACGACACTGAAGCTTTCTTT. Protein: CASSALDLIRDDTEAFF. The rearrangement joins TRBV9 to TRBJ1-1; weak D call: TRBD1 (5 bases). V was clipped by 3 bases and J by 3 bases, with 21 bases between them. Germline V gene lookup returns CDR1 SGDLS and CDR2 YYNGEE. The CDR3 totals 17 residues.

This clonotype was seen ten or more times. The gene calls are TRBV7-6 and TRBJ2-1, with TRBD2 as a possible D gene (5 bases). The CDR3 covers 15 residues. Germline V gene data show CDR1 as SGHVS and CDR2 as FNYEAQ. With 1 base removed from V and 7 bases from J, the gap between germline ends came to 14 bases. CDR3 sequence: CASSLVLLALNEQFF. CDR3 nucleotides: TGTGCCAGCAGCTTAGTTCTCCTAGCTCTTAATGAGCAGTTCTTC.

The chain carries TRBV5-4 and TRBJ2-3, with 7 bases matching TRBD2. J was trimmed by 7 bases and V by 4 bases; bases with no gene match: 12. From germline, CDR1 is SGHNT and CDR2 YYREEE (reference sequence). There are 15 residues in the CDR3. CDR3 residues: CASSLKREPAYTQYF. The CDR3 DNA sequence: TGTGCCAGCAGCCTAAAGCGGGAACCAGCTTATACGCAGTATTTT.

This clonotype was detected many times. J is TRBJ1-2 and V is TRBV12-3 or TRBV12-4; 10 nucleotides line up with TRBD1. The V and J ends lost 7 bases and 8 bases, in that order; junction bases with no gene match: 7. The CDR3 runs 13 residues. The CDR3: CASTRDRGWGYTF. The CDR3 DNA reads as TGTGCCAGCACCCGGGACAGGGGTTGGGGCTACACCTTC.

The chain combines TRBV20-1 with TRBJ1-5; no firm D call. From germline, CDR1 is DFQATT and CDR2 SNEGSKA (reference sequence). The CDR3 is 12 amino acids. V gave up 6 bases and J gave up 7 bases, with 13 bases separating them. The DNA of the CDR3 is TGCAGTGCCGAAGGGCCAGCCCAGCCCCAGCATTTT. Encoded protein: CSAEGPAQPQHF.